The rows below give T cell receptor beta chains drawn from one sample of a study of T cell repertoires in cytomegalovirus infection. TCRdb analysed the reads with MiXCR anew, one entry per CDR3 protein. The sample lists around 800,000 distinct CDR3 sequences, approximately 30% occurring once. Antigens of these TCRs are unknown. The sequencing here drew on cultured CD8+ T cells from PBMCs, taken from culture after CMV antigen stimulation. The receptors here all came from a human donor in good health (CMV status not recorded). Some clones in this sample may be carry-over from other donors' samples. Each CDR3 is given with its conserved first and last residue. Each record gives: CDR3 protein, D gene, V gene, J gene. The D gene is left open where the match is weak.

CDR3aa: CASTGRYEQYF
d_gene: TRBD2
v_gene: TRBV7-9
j_gene: TRBJ2-7

CDR3aa: CASSLGGQLYEQYF
d_gene: TRBD1
v_gene: TRBV7-6
j_gene: TRBJ2-7

CDR3aa: CASSLVRGGDRYNEQFF
d_gene: TRBD2
v_gene: TRBV7-6
j_gene: TRBJ2-1

CDR3aa: CASSYNPGQAYNEQFF
d_gene: TRBD1
v_gene: TRBV11-2
j_gene: TRBJ2-1

CDR3aa: CASSLIATNEKLFF
d_gene: .
v_gene: TRBV12-3/TRBV12-4
j_gene: TRBJ1-4

CDR3aa: CASSLSFGANTEAFF
d_gene: .
v_gene: TRBV5-1
j_gene: TRBJ1-1

CDR3aa: CSARDLLGTDTQYF
d_gene: .
v_gene: TRBV20-1
j_gene: TRBJ2-3

CDR3aa: CASSFSTSGVSSYNEQFF
d_gene: TRBD2
v_gene: TRBV12-3/TRBV12-4
j_gene: TRBJ2-1

CDR3aa: CASLGANYGYTF
d_gene: .
v_gene: TRBV19
j_gene: TRBJ1-2

CDR3aa: CASTLLQGEAYEQYF
d_gene: TRBD1
v_gene: TRBV7-9
j_gene: TRBJ2-7

CDR3aa: CATSREAARDYKFSYNEQFF
d_gene: TRBD2
v_gene: TRBV15
j_gene: TRBJ2-1

CDR3aa: CSVEAGADEQFF
d_gene: .
v_gene: TRBV29-1
j_gene: TRBJ2-1

CDR3aa: CSAEGGAPETQYF
d_gene: .
v_gene: TRBV29-1
j_gene: TRBJ2-5

CDR3aa: CASSTGTDGYNEQFF
d_gene: .
v_gene: TRBV7-9
j_gene: TRBJ2-1

CDR3aa: CASSESLAGGLFSTGELFF
d_gene: TRBD2
v_gene: TRBV10-2
j_gene: TRBJ2-2

CDR3aa: CATSDSQGREGQETQYF
d_gene: .
v_gene: TRBV24-1
j_gene: TRBJ2-5

CDR3aa: CASSHTGVGYTF
d_gene: TRBD1
v_gene: TRBV7-9
j_gene: TRBJ1-2

CDR3aa: CASSQVEGAATEAFF
d_gene: TRBD1
v_gene: TRBV4-1
j_gene: TRBJ1-1

CDR3aa: CASSEAPTSYGYTF
d_gene: .
v_gene: TRBV2
j_gene: TRBJ1-2

CDR3aa: CASSLNTGGTDTQYF
d_gene: TRBD1
v_gene: TRBV27
j_gene: TRBJ2-3

CDR3aa: CATDRGGDGYTF
d_gene: TRBD1
v_gene: TRBV19
j_gene: TRBJ1-2

CDR3aa: CASSPAGGKDTEAFF
d_gene: TRBD1
v_gene: TRBV2
j_gene: TRBJ1-1

CDR3aa: CASTVADTQYF
d_gene: .
v_gene: TRBV27
j_gene: TRBJ2-3

CDR3aa: CASSQATGTPPNEQFF
d_gene: .
v_gene: TRBV4-1
j_gene: TRBJ2-1

CDR3aa: CASSQGPSTGISLAKNIQYF
d_gene: TRBD1
v_gene: TRBV14
j_gene: TRBJ2-4